This T cell receptor beta chain was profiled in a study of cytomegalovirus exposure and HLA in healthy donors. In the study overall: Approximately 77 million unique TCRs from HLA-typed donors were held in an early release of data. Findings and limits, study-wide: Earlier findings revealed that most TCR beta V segments proved productive either about 87% or about 30% of the time. There was a cluster of highly shared sequence variants that was likely a sequencing artifact. Using the classifier, cytomegalovirus status was reportedly diagnosed with high specificity and sensitivity.

Primers: 60 Vbeta forward and 13 Jbeta reverse. Generated by immunoSEQ multiplex PCR, the TCRdb table keeps only in-frame clones and is missing some. The table includes over 150,000 clones, 60% to 85% detected once. With respect to this clone: The antigen is undetermined.

The CDR3 length is 18 residues. Germline CDR1 MGHRA, CDR2 YSYEKL. V lost 0 bases, J lost 7 bases, and 18 bases stayed unmatched. The specimen sequenced was PBMCs. The chain has TRBV4-1 and TRBJ2-7, with 7 bases identical to TRBD2. This clonotype was obtained from a woman in her forties or fifties in good health and CMV-seropositive. DNA for the CDR3: TGCGCCAGCAGCCAAGACATTTCTAGCGGTTGGAGACCTCGAGAGCAGTACTTC. Amino acid sequence: CASSQDISSGWRPREQYF.